The clone carrying this T cell receptor (beta chain) has ten or more counts. Its antigen is undetermined. Germline V gene data show CDR1 as SGHRS and CDR2 as YFSETQ. V lost 2 bases and J 2 bases, leaving 13 bases between the germline ends. The CDR3 consists of 15 residues. This sample is drawn from a study of T cells in Graves' hyperthyroidism and ophthalmopathy. Overall study findings and caveats: The authors' 13 V-J model separated ophthalmopathy from stable hyperthyroidism.

Amplification of TCR beta CDR3 regions was performed using RNA transcripts as template. With the HTBI primer set, the TCR CDR3 went through a first round of RT-PCR. TCRdb reprocessed the multiplex PCR reads via MiXCR and lists one record per CDR3 protein. This table has approximately 620,000 distinct CDR3 sequences, around 16% appearing once. The J gene is TRBJ2-5, the V gene TRBV5-1; tentative D call: TRBD1 (6 bases). This TCR was sampled from a middle-aged woman with Graves' ophthalmopathy. The sample taken for sequencing was blood. CDR3 loop: CASSFPGTTQETQYF. DNA for the CDR3: TGCGCCAGCAGCTTTCCCGGGACAACTCAAGAGACCCAGTACTTC.